This T cell receptor beta chain derives from a study of blood T cell repertoires in COVID-19 (dated by TCRdb to the early 2020s). In terms of the full investigation: Collaborator samples came from the United States, Italy and Spain and covered acute and convalescent phases of COVID-19. The repertoires were released in a freely available public database meant as a resource for research on the immune response to SARS-CoV-2. Where available, HLA class I and class II types were taken from metadata supplied by the sample provider and were not determined by assay-based typing. A de-identified subject ID, COVID-19 status, age in years and sex were almost always included in the sample metadata. The dataset comprised deeply sampled blood TCRbeta repertoires from subjects exposed to, actively infected with, or recovered from COVID-19. Samples came from the ongoing ImmuneRACE study (first 160 participants) plus 1,254 subjects from 6 global collaborators. The prospective study material was composed of cDNA or gDNA derived from T cells, B-cell-depleted T cells, or PBMCs.

Beyond this particular receptor, the publication reports: The quantity of clinical and demographic metadata differed by source and by participant and was supplied without curation.

TCRbeta CDR3 regions were amplified from genomic DNA by means of the immunoSEQ Assay, a bias-controlled multiplex PCR. As for how the authors treated the data: The number of nucleated cells in each sample was estimated by amplification of reference gene primers within the assay. Sequence reads were collapsed and filtered to measure the absolute abundance of every unique TCRbeta CDR3 rearrangement. For each sample, productive Simpson clonality was calculated by taking the square root of Simpson's diversity index across productive rearrangements. The clones in this table, taken by TCRdb from immuneACCESS, are in-frame only. Not every clone is retained; where verified, under half of the shortfall comes from an unresolved V gene, and the cause of the rest is unknown. V and J calls and clone size are those listed in that table; D and trimming were worked out from the DNA. This sample holds some 48,000 clones; 84% were observed only once. Clones ranked in the top ten supply 6.5% to 8% of the sample.

The cysteine opens and the phenylalanine closes a CDR3 of 14 amino acids. Of all the DNA, just the CDR3 is kept, 42 bases in frame from base 1. The germline V gene encodes CDR1 SGHAT and CDR2 FQNNGV. V lost 0 bases and J lost 5 bases; the stretch between them is 7 bases long. Whole blood was collected in K2EDTA tubes by collaborating institutions according to the institutions' own protocols. For TCRbeta analysis, collaborator samples were shipped as frozen whole blood, as isolated PBMCs, or as DNA extracted from either sample type. Comments on this clone: What this receptor recognizes is not known. No clone much larger than this one lies a single base away; base qualities are absent.

The V gene is TRBV11-2 and the J gene is TRBJ2-2, with the identity of the D gene unclear. The sample consisted of peripheral blood. This TCR was recovered from a human donor in a cohort sampled during active COVID-19. The DNA sequence is TGTGCCAGCAGCTTAGATGGCCAGACCGGGGAGCTGTTTTTT. It translates to CASSLDGQTGELFF.